This T cell receptor (beta chain) was sequenced in a study of blood T cell repertoires in COVID-19 (dated by TCRdb to 2018 to 2020). About the investigation overall: Collaborator samples came from the United States, Italy and Spain and covered acute and convalescent phases of COVID-19. The sample metadata nearly always contained a de-identified subject ID, COVID-19 status, age in years and sex. Where available, HLA class I and class II types were taken from metadata supplied by the sample provider and were not determined by assay-based typing. The prospective study material was composed of cDNA or gDNA derived from T cells, B-cell-depleted T cells, or PBMCs. The samples were drawn from the first 160 participants of the ongoing ImmuneRACE study and from over 950 subjects provided by 6 global collaborators. The dataset comprised deeply sampled blood TCRbeta repertoires from subjects exposed to, actively infected with, or recovered from COVID-19. A freely available public database, intended as a resource for researchers studying the immune response to SARS-CoV-2, is where the repertoires were released. On the study overall, not on this receptor specifically: Clinical and demographic metadata were provided uncurated, with the amount varying by source and participant.

Whole blood was collected in K2EDTA tubes by collaborating institutions according to the institutions' own protocols. For TCRbeta analysis, collaborators shipped samples as frozen whole blood, isolated PBMCs, or DNA extracted from either of those sample types. About this clone itself: The antigen it recognizes is unknown. Base quality data are lacking; no much larger clone is found one base away.

TCRbeta CDR3 regions were amplified from genomic DNA using the immunoSEQ Assay, a bias-controlled multiplex PCR. On the authors' methods: The number of nucleated cells in each sample was estimated from the amplification of reference gene primers within the assay. Sequence reads were collapsed and filtered to measure the absolute abundance of every unique TCRbeta CDR3 rearrangement. For each sample, productive Simpson clonality was calculated by taking the square root of Simpson's diversity index across productive rearrangements. Imported from immuneACCESS, the table was reduced by TCRdb to in-frame sequences with V and J called. These copies leave out some clones; in studies compared against another copy, an unresolved V gene accounts for under half, and the cause of the remainder is not known. V and J calls and clone size are as listed in that table; D and trimming were resolved from the DNA. The sample table lists about 160,000 clones, around nine tenths of them with a count of one. Jointly, the top ten make up 18% of the sample.

There are 15 amino acids in the CDR3, from cysteine to phenylalanine inclusive. Solely the CDR3 DNA is kept, with 45 bases framed from the first base. As encoded in the germline V gene (reference sequence), CDR1 is MNHEY while CDR2 is SMNVEV. V ends up 3 bases short and J 7 bases short, with an unmatched junction base count of 11. The receptor comes from a man aged 60-69 years with active or convalescent COVID-19. The material sequenced was peripheral blood. The V and J genes are TRBV27 and TRBJ2-7, with 8 bases matching TRBD1. The CDR3 is CASSLKAGGRREQYF. Read as DNA, the sequence is TGTGCCAGCAGTTTGAAGGCAGGGGGCCGTAGGGAGCAGTACTTC.